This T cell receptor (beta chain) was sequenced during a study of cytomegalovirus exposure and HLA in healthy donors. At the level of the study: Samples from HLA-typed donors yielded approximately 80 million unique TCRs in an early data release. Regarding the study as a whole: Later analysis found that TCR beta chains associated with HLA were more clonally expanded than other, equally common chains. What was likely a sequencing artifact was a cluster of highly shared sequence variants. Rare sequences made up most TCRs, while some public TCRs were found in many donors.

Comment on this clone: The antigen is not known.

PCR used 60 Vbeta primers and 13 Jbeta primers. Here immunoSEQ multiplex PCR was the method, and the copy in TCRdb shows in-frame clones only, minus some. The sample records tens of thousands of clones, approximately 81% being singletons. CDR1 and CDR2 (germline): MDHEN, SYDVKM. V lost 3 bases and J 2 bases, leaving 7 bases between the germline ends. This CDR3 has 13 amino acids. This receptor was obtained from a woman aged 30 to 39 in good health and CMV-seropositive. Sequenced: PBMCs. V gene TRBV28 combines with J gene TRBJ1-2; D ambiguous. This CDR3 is CASSFMANYGYTF. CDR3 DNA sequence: TGTGCCAGCAGTTTTATGGCCAACTATGGCTACACCTTC.